These T cell receptor beta chains were read from a single sample in a study of T-cell memory formation after mild COVID-19. TCRdb recomputed calls from the 5' RACE reads with MiXCR, one row per CDR3 protein. The sample shows some 200,000 distinct CDR3 sequences, 20% to 25% of them seen only once. The sequenced material came from PBMCs or a T cell subset sorted from them (not recorded which). The origin of the receptors is an adult woman who had mild COVID-19 (a few samples of this study predate the infection). Cell type and time point are not known. Both conserved end residues are part of each CDR3. The D gene is left open where the match is weak.

>TRBD1|TRBJ1-1|TRBV12-3/TRBV12-4
CASTSGQASAFF
>TRBD1|TRBJ1-1|TRBV5-1
CASSSGRGPTEAFF
>-|TRBJ2-2|TRBV5-1
CASSLNSAGYTGELFF
>TRBD2|TRBJ2-7|TRBV19
CASSRLAGGELYEQYF
>-|TRBJ2-7|TRBV29-1
CSVAPGQSYEQYF
>-|TRBJ2-7|TRBV4-1
CASRGSYEQYF
>TRBD1|TRBJ1-2|TRBV20-1
CSAYPGGRDYGYTF
>-|TRBJ1-1|TRBV5-1
CASSPYLPPQGTFENTEAFF
>-|TRBJ2-3|TRBV6-2/TRBV6-3
CASRDIGDTQYF
>-|TRBJ2-5|TRBV7-7
CASSQGTGETQYF
>TRBD1|TRBJ1-5|TRBV7-9
CASSPVTGFNQPQHF
>-|TRBJ2-3|TRBV9
CASSVGDVDTQYF
>TRBD2|TRBJ2-5|TRBV11-2
CASSLDVGASGAGETQYF